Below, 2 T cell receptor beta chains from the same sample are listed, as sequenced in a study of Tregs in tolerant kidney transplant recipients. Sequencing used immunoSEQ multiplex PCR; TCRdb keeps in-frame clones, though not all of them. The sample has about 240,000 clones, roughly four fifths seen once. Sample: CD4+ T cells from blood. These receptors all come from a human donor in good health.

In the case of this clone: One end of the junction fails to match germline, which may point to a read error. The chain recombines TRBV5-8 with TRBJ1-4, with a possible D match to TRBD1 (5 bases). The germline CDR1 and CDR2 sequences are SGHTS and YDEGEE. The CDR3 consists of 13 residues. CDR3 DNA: TGTGCCAGCAGCGCAGGGACGAGCCACTCGGGGCGTTTT. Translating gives CASSAGTSHSGRF.

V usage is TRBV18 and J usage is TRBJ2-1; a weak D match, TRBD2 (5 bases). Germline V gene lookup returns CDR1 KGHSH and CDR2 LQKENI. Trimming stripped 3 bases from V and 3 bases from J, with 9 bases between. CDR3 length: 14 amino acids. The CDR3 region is CASSPLGDYNEQFF. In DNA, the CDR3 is TGTGCCAGCTCACCTCTGGGAGACTACAATGAGCAGTTCTTC.